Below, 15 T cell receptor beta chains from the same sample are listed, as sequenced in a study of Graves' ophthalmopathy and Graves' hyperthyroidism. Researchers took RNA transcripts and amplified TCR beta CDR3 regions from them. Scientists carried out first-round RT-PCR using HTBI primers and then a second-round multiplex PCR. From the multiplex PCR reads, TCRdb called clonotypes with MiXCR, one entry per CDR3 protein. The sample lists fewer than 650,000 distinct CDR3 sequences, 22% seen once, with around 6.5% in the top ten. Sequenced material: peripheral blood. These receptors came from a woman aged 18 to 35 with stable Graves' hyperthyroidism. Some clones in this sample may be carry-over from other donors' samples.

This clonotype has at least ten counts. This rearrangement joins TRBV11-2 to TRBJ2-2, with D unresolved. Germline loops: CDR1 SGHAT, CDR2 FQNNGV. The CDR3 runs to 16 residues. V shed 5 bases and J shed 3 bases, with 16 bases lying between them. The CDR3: CASSRRSLLHTGELFF. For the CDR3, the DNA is TGTGCCAGCAGCCGTCGGTCCTTACTCCACACCGGGGAGCTGTTTTTT. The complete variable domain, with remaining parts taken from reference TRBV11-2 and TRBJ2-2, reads EAGVAQSPRYKIIEKRQSVAFWCNPISGHATLYWYQQILGQGPKLLIQFQNNGVVDDSQLPKDRFSAERLKGVDSTLKIQPAKLEDSAVYLCASSRRSLLHTGELFFGEGSRLTVL.

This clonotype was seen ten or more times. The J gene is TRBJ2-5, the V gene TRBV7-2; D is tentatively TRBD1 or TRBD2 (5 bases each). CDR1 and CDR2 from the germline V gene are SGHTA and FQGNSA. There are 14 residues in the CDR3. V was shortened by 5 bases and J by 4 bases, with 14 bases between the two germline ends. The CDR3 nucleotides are TGTGCCAGCAGCCCCCAGATTGGGGGAGAGACCCAGTACTTC. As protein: CASSPQIGGETQYF.

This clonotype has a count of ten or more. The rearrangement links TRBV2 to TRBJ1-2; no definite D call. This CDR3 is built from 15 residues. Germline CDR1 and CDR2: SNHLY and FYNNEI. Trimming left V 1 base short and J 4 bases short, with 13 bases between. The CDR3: CASSEDRQIGYGYTF. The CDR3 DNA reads TGTGCCAGCAGTGAAGACAGACAAATTGGCTATGGCTACACCTTC.

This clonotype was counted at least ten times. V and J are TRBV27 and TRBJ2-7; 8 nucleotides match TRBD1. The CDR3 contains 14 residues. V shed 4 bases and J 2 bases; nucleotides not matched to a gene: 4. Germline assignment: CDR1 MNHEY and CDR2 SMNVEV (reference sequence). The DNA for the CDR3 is TGTGCCAGCAGTTCGGGACAGGTGACCTACGAGCAGTACTTC. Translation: CASSSGQVTYEQYF.

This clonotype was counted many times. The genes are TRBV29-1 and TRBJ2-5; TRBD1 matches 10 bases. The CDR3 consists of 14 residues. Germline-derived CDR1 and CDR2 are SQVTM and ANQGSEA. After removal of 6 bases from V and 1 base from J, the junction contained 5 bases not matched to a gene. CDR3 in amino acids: CSVARDRGQETQYF. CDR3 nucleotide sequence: TGCAGCGTAGCCCGGGACAGGGGCCAAGAGACCCAGTACTTC.

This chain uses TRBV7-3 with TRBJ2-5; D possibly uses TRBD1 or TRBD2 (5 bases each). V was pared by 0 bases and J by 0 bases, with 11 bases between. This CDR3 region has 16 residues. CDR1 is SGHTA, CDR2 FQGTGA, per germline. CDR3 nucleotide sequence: TGTGCCAGCAGCTTAACGGGACCGAAGTACCAAGAGACCCAGTACTTC. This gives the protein CASSLTGPKYQETQYF.

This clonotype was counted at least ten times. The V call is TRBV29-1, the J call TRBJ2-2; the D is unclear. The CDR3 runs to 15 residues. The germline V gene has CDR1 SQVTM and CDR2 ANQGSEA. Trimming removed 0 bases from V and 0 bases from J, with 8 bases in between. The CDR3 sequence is CSVEEFSTNTGELFF. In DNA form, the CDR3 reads TGCAGCGTTGAAGAATTCAGCACGAACACCGGGGAGCTGTTTTTT.

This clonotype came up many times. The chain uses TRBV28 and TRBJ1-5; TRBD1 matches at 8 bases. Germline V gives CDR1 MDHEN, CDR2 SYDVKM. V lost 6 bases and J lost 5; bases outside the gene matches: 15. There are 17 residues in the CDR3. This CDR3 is CASSPDRALGAYQPQHF. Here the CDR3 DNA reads TGTGCCAGCAGCCCGGACAGGGCCCTCGGGGCTTATCAGCCCCAGCATTTT.

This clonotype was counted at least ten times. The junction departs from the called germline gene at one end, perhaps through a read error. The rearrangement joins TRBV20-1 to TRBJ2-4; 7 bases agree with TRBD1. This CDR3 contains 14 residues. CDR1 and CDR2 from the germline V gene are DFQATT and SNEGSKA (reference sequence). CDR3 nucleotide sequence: TGCAGTGCTAGAGGTCAGGGGGAGAATAACATTAAGTACTTC. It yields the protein CSARGQGENNIKYF.

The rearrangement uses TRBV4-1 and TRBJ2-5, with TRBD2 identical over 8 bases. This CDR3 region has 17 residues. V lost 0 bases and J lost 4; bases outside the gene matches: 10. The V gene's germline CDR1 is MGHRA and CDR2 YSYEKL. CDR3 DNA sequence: TGCGCCAGCAGCCAAGAGAATTCGGGACTAGAGTTAGAGACCCAGTACTTC. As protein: CASSQENSGLELETQYF.

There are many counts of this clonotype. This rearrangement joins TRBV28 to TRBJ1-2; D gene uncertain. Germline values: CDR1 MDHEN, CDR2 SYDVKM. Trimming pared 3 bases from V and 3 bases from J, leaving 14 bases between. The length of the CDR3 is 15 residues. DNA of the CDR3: TGTGCCAGCAGTTTTGATCCGCAAAGAGACTATGGCTACACCTTC. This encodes CASSFDPQRDYGYTF.

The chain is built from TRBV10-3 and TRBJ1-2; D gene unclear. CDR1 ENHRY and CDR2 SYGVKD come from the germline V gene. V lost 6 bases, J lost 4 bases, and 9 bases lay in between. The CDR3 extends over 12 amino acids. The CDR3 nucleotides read TGTGCCATCAGGGACCCTAGCTATGGCTACACCTTC. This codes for CAIRDPSYGYTF.

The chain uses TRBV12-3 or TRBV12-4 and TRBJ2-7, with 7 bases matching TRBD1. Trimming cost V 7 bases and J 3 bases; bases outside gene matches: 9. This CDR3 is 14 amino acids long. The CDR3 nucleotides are TGTGCCAGCACCAACCGGGACAGCCTCTACGAGCAGTACTTC. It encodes CASTNRDSLYEQYF.

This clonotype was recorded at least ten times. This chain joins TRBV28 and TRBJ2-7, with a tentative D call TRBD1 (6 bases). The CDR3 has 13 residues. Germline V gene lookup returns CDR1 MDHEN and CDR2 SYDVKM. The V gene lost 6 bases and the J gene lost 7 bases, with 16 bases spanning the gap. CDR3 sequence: CASSTGQTEEQYF. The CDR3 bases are TGTGCCAGCAGCACCGGACAGACGGAAGAGCAGTACTTC.

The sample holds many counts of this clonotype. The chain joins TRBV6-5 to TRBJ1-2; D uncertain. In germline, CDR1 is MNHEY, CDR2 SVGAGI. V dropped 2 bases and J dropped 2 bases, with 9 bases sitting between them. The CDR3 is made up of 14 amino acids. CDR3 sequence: CASSYDGRNYGYTF. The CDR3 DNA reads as TGTGCCAGCAGTTACGACGGCAGGAACTATGGCTACACCTTC.